These 22 T cell receptor beta chains share one sample of origin, sequenced in a study of T cells expressing NK-cell markers (dated by TCRdb to the early 2020s). Library construction relied on 5' RACE. The run used an Illumina HiSeq 2000. The reads underwent TCRdb reprocessing, giving one record for each CDR3 protein sequence and no DNA. The sample's table lists a count of some 440,000 distinct CDR3 sequences. The ten largest clones capture over 1.1% of the sample. Sequencing used blood T cells: a sorted CD56 or NKG2C T cell subset, CD4+ or CD8+ T cells, or bulk PBMC T cells (not recorded which). The receptors were sampled from a woman aged 45-59 years in good health. Donor details come from another sample of the same person, matched by shared clones.

V and J are TRBV3-1 and TRBJ2-2; TCRdb proposes TRBD2, but this gene call is untestable without DNA. The CDR3 has 14 amino acids. CDR1 is LGHDT, CDR2 YNNKEL, per germline (reference sequence). Here the CDR3 reads CASSLRRSTGELFF. Combining the CDR3 with reference TRBV3-1 and TRBJ2-2 gives the whole variable domain DTAVSQTPKYLVTQMGNDKSIKCEQNLGHDTMYWYKQDSKKFLKIMFSYNNKELIINETVPNRFSPKSPDKAHLNLHINSLELGDSAVYFCASSLRRSTGELFFGEGSRLTVL.

V and J are TRBV24-1 and TRBJ1-5; TCRdb gives TRBD1 as the D gene, but with no DNA this cannot be confirmed. In germline, CDR1 is KGHDR, CDR2 SFDVKD. The length of the CDR3 is 15 residues. CDR3: CATSDPGTGNQPQHF.

The rearrangement links TRBV5-1 to TRBJ1-6. The CDR3 covers 15 residues. Germline CDR1 is SGHRS and CDR2 is YFSETQ. The CDR3 sequence is CASSLGSVGNSPLHF.

The chain employs TRBV12-3 or TRBV12-4 and TRBJ1-1; the TCRdb call, TRBD1, lacks DNA for checking. This CDR3 is 14 amino acids long. The CDR3 is CASTNGGPNTEAFF.

The chain's CDR3 is CASRARLAGGPNEQFF. The chain employs TRBV6-5 and TRBJ2-1; TCRdb's assignment of TRBD2 cannot be checked, as there is no DNA. Germline loops: CDR1 MNHEY, CDR2 SVGAGI. This CDR3 is 16 amino acids long.

The genes are TRBV28 and TRBJ1-2; TCRdb designates TRBD1, a call that cannot be tested without DNA. The germline gives CDR1 MDHEN, CDR2 SYDVKM. CDR3 length: 14 residues. The CDR3 loop is CASSEPGDHYGYTF.

The chain carries TRBV7-6 and TRBJ2-1; TCRdb's D call, TRBD1, is unchecked because there is no DNA. Looked up from germline, CDR1 is SGHVS and CDR2 is FNYEAQ. The CDR3 runs 14 residues. The CDR3: CASRRAGGYNEQFF.

V and J are TRBV29-1 and TRBJ2-2; TCRdb names TRBD1, which stays unverified in the absence of DNA. The germline V gene encodes CDR1 SQVTM and CDR2 ANQGSEA. This CDR3 has 15 residues. This chain's CDR3 is CSARDRKGNTGELFF.

This CDR3 reads CSVEGRDRYEQYF. V and J are TRBV29-1 and TRBJ2-7; no DNA is available, so the TRBD1 call from TCRdb remains unchecked. Germline V gene data show CDR1 as SQVTM and CDR2 as ANQGSEA. CDR3 length: 13 residues.

The CDR3 is CASSLSSPETQYF. This chain uses TRBV18 with TRBJ2-5. CDR1 and CDR2 from the germline V gene are KGHSH and LQKENI. This CDR3 region has 13 residues. Supplemented by reference TRBV18 and TRBJ2-5, the full variable domain reads NAGVMQNPRHLVRRRGQEARLRCSPMKGHSHVYWYRQLPEEGLKFMVYLQKENIIDESGMPKERFSAEFPKEGPSILRIQQVVRGDSAAYFCASSLSSPETQYFGPGTRLLVL.

This rearrangement joins TRBV6-1 to TRBJ1-2; TCRdb proposes TRBD1, but this gene call is untestable without DNA. CDR3 length: 14 amino acids. Per germline, CDR1 MNHNS and CDR2 SASEGT. The CDR3 protein is CASSGQGPGYGYTF.

The chain uses TRBV7-9 and TRBJ1-2; TCRdb reports TRBD1, a call that lacks DNA to check it against. This CDR3 is 14 amino acids long. Germline values: CDR1 SEHNR, CDR2 FQNEAQ (reference sequence). The CDR3 protein is CASSLAVDQGGYTF.

The chain combines TRBV12-3 or TRBV12-4 with TRBJ1-5; TCRdb returns TRBD1, unconfirmable since there is no DNA. There are 15 residues in the CDR3. CDR3 protein: CASSFLGASNQPQHF.

The chain links TRBV11-3 to TRBJ2-1; as DNA is missing, the TRBD2 call by TCRdb cannot be tested. This CDR3 is 13 amino acids long. Looked up from germline, CDR1 is SGHNT and CDR2 is YENEEA. The CDR3 sequence is CASSLTRVHEQFF.

The CDR3 loop reads CASTIGTYNEQFF. This chain uses TRBV5-1 with TRBJ2-1. This CDR3 has 13 residues. Per germline, CDR1 SGHRS and CDR2 YFSETQ.

The chain employs TRBV28 and TRBJ1-5; the D call of TRBD1 rests on TCRdb alone, since no DNA is present to check it. CDR1 is MDHEN and CDR2 is SYDVKM in the germline V gene. CDR3 length: 17 residues. The CDR3 spells CASSFLQGGYSNQPQHF.

The rearrangement links TRBV4-2 to TRBJ2-5; TCRdb selects TRBD1, and the lack of DNA leaves this call unchecked. CDR3 length: 18 residues. Germline lookup yields CDR1 LGHNA and CDR2 YNFKEQ. CDR3 region: CASSREGRGGTVVETQYF.

V gene TRBV20-1 combines with J gene TRBJ2-1; with no DNA, the TCRdb D assignment of TRBD2 cannot be verified. Germline assignment: CDR1 DFQATT and CDR2 SNEGSKA (reference sequence). This CDR3 spans 12 amino acids. The CDR3 here is CSARGSVKEQFF.

The chain is built from TRBV20-1 and TRBJ1-4; TCRdb proposes TRBD1, but this gene call is untestable without DNA. CDR1 and CDR2 from the germline V gene are DFQATT and SNEGSKA (reference sequence). This CDR3 region has 13 residues. The CDR3 spells CSARGDSYEKLFF.

The chain combines TRBV29-1 with TRBJ2-1; TCRdb indicates TRBD1, and absent DNA this call remains unverified. Germline CDR1 SQVTM, CDR2 ANQGSEA. There are 13 residues in the CDR3. CDR3 in amino acids: CSVESLTSNEQFF.

The chain combines TRBV7-9 with TRBJ1-5. Per germline, CDR1 SEHNR and CDR2 FQNEAQ (reference sequence). The CDR3 totals 13 residues. The CDR3: CASSFSAAQPQHF.

V gene TRBV12-3 or TRBV12-4 combines with J gene TRBJ1-3. The CDR3 totals 15 residues. Here the CDR3 reads CASSLEAGQGNTIYF.